This T cell receptor (beta chain) was sequenced during a study of technical replicates of blood from several donors. V was pared by 0 bases and J by 10 bases, with 5 bases of the junction left unmatched. Germline V lookup: CDR1 SGDLS, CDR2 YYNGEE. The CDR3 length is 16 residues. Measured with immunoSEQ multiplex PCR; TCRdb has only the in-frame clones, and not every one. This sample has about 83,000 clones, with 90% to 95% found just once. Source material: T cells isolated from PBMCs. The V gene is TRBV9, the J gene TRBJ2-1; TRBD2 agrees at 15 bases. The receptor's source is a human donor in good health. DNA of the CDR3: TGTGCCAGCAGCGTAGCTGTAGGACTAGCGGGAGGGGAGCAGTTCTTC. Translating gives CASSVAVGLAGGEQFF. The whole variable domain, filled in from reference TRBV9 and TRBJ2-1, reads DSGVTQTPKHLITATGQRVTLRCSPRSGDLSVYWYQQSLDQGLQFLIQYYNGEERAKGNILERFSAQQFPDLHSELNLSSLELGDSALYFCASSVAVGLAGGEQFFGPGTRLTVL.